One sample yielded the 22 T cell receptor beta chains listed below, sequenced in a study of CD4 T cell repertoires in COVID-19. The memory T cells were sequenced right after ex vivo isolation, without culture. Sequencing used immunoSEQ multiplex PCR; TCRdb keeps in-frame clones, though not all of them. The sample has tens of thousands of clones, around 86% seen once. Sequenced material: central memory CD4+ T cells from blood, taken before the COVID-19 pandemic. These receptors originate from a human donor who had COVID-19.

The gene calls are TRBV4-1 and TRBJ2-7; possible D gene TRBD2, 5 bases. Between the trimmed V and J ends, which lost 1 base and 3 bases, there was a span of 10 bases. The CDR3 is made up of 14 amino acids. CDR1 is MGHRA, CDR2 YSYEKL, per germline. The CDR3 coding sequence is TGCGCCAGCAGCCAAGGCGAGCGGAGCTACGAGCAGTACTTC. It codes for CASSQGERSYEQYF.

J is TRBJ1-2 and V is TRBV27, with D maybe TRBD1 (5 bases). Trimming left V 3 bases short and J 6 bases short, with 11 bases between. The germline V gene has CDR1 MNHEY and CDR2 SMNVEV (reference sequence). This CDR3 has 13 residues. The CDR3 sequence: CASSFWGGHGYTF. The CDR3 DNA is TGTGCCAGCAGTTTCTGGGGGGGACATGGCTACACCTTC.

This rearrangement joins TRBV18 to TRBJ2-3; TRBD1 agrees at 9 bases. Germline trimming cut 5 bases from V and 2 bases from J; bases unmatched to any gene: 11. Germline loops: CDR1 KGHSH, CDR2 LQKENI. The CDR3 length is 17 residues. This chain's CDR3 is CASSTLTGQGITDTQYF. The CDR3 DNA follows: TGTGCCAGCTCAACACTCACCGGACAGGGGATCACAGATACGCAGTATTTT.

V is TRBV28 and J is TRBJ1-5; 8 bases are shared with TRBD1. CDR1 and CDR2 from the germline V gene are MDHEN and SYDVKM. The CDR3 is 14 amino acids. With V trimmed by 4 bases and J by 5 bases, 4 bases remained unmatched. CDR3 sequence: CASSSPTGDQPQHF. The CDR3 DNA reads TGTGCCAGCAGTTCACCGACAGGGGATCAGCCCCAGCATTTT.

The J gene is TRBJ1-6, the V gene TRBV10-3, with 7 bases identical to TRBD1. This CDR3 is 14 amino acids long. Germline V gene sequence: CDR1 ENHRY, CDR2 SYGVKD. J gave up 10 bases and V 2 bases, and 5 bases lay outside the gene matches. CDR3 coding DNA: TGTGCCATCAGTGAGGACAGGGCAGGGTCACCCCTCCACTTT. Translating gives CAISEDRAGSPLHF.

This clone was recorded a few times. The chain links TRBV2 to TRBJ2-4; 8 bases fit TRBD1. The trim removed 6 bases at V and 8 bases at J, leaving 9 bases unmatched. Germline values: CDR1 SNHLY, CDR2 FYNNEI. The CDR3 extends over 14 amino acids. CDR3: CASRPTGVGDIQYF. CDR3 coding DNA: TGTGCCAGCAGACCGACAGGGGTTGGTGACATTCAGTACTTC.

The chain links TRBV4-1 to TRBJ2-4; D may be TRBD2 (7 bases). The CDR3 has 19 residues. V lost 7 bases, J lost 0 bases, and 25 bases lay in between. Germline V lookup: CDR1 MGHRA, CDR2 YSYEKL. Written as DNA, the CDR3 is TGCGCCAGCACCCATACTCGGTTGAAGGGAGGGGGAGCCAAAAACATTCAGTACTTC. Its protein is CASTHTRLKGGGAKNIQYF.

V gene TRBV30 combines with J gene TRBJ2-2; maybe TRBD2 (5 bases). Germline values: CDR1 GTSNPN, CDR2 SVGIG (reference sequence). Trimming took 1 base from V and 5 from J, leaving 8 bases between them. The CDR3 consists of 13 residues. The CDR3 is CAWSGPGTGELFF. The CDR3 bases are TGTGCCTGGAGTGGCCCGGGAACCGGGGAGCTGTTTTTT.

The genes are TRBV28 and TRBJ2-7; TRBD1 matches at 10 bases. The CDR3 sequence is 15 residues long. The V gene end was trimmed by 3 bases and the J gene end by 7 bases; junction bases not matched to a gene: 9. Germline V CDR1 and CDR2: MDHEN, SYDVKM. The CDR3 here is CASSLARTGGNEQYF. The CDR3 DNA sequence: TGTGCCAGCAGTTTGGCGCGGACAGGGGGAAATGAGCAGTACTTC.

This chain uses TRBV29-1 with TRBJ2-1; 8 bases are shared with TRBD1. The junction had 14 bases not matched to a gene; V was cut back by 5 bases and J by 8 bases. This CDR3 spans 15 amino acids. CDR1 and CDR2 from the germline V gene are SQVTM and ANQGSEA. The CDR3 nucleotides are TGCAGCGTTACCGAACCTGGACAGGGCGATTATGAGCAGTTCTTC. This gives the protein CSVTEPGQGDYEQFF.

V is TRBV5-1 and J is TRBJ1-1; 7 nucleotides agree with TRBD1. Looked up from germline, CDR1 is SGHRS and CDR2 is YFSETQ. Trimming removed 1 base from V and 0 bases from J; junction bases left unmatched: 3. The CDR3 has 15 amino acids. CDR3 DNA: TGCGCCAGCAGCTTGTTGGGGACAGTGAACACTGAAGCTTTCTTT. Translation: CASSLLGTVNTEAFF. Drawing the rest from reference TRBV5-1 and TRBJ1-1, the complete variable domain is KAGVTQTPRYLIKTRGQQVTLSCSPISGHRSVSWYQQTPGQGLQFLFEYFSETQRNKGNFPGRFSGRQFSNSRSEMNVSTLELGDSALYLCASSLLGTVNTEAFFGQGTRLTVV.

The CDR3 DNA sequence: TGTGCCAGCAGGCAAACAGGGTACGAGCAGTACTTC. Translation: CASRQTGYEQYF. The J gene is TRBJ2-7, the V gene TRBV28; D might be TRBD1 (6 bases). The germline V and J ends were trimmed by 6 bases and 4 bases, with 10 bases remaining between them. The CDR3 is made up of 12 amino acids. Germline assignment: CDR1 MDHEN and CDR2 SYDVKM.

The count of this clone is one. The genes are TRBV2 and TRBJ2-2; TRBD2 agrees at 13 bases. The CDR3 consists of 17 residues. Germline CDR1 and CDR2: SNHLY and FYNNEI. V was pared by 4 bases and J by 2 bases, with 4 bases of the junction left unmatched. The CDR3 DNA reads as TGTGCCAGCAGTGCCCGGACTAGCGGGGGTAACACCGGGGAGCTGTTTTTT. This encodes CASSARTSGGNTGELFF.

The chain joins TRBV28 to TRBJ2-3; D unclear. CDR1 MDHEN and CDR2 SYDVKM come from the germline V gene. CDR3 size: 13 residues. V shed 4 bases and J shed 2 bases, with 7 bases lying between them. The CDR3 is CASSSITTDTQYF. For the CDR3, the DNA is TGTGCCAGCAGTTCTATTACCACAGATACGCAGTATTTT.

This sequence joins TRBV7-9 and TRBJ2-7, with D tentatively TRBD1 (7 bases). Trimming cost V 2 bases and J 5 bases, with 16 bases left between them. The CDR3 extends over 15 amino acids. Germline-derived CDR1 and CDR2 are SEHNR and FQNEAQ (reference sequence). CDR3 protein: CASSLRRGQLDEQYF. CDR3 nucleotides: TGTGCCAGCAGCTTAAGGCGGGGACAGCTTGACGAGCAGTACTTC.

The rearrangement uses TRBV27 and TRBJ1-3, with D unresolved. Germline assignment: CDR1 MNHEY and CDR2 SMNVEV (reference sequence). V was pared by 4 bases and J by 1 base, with 5 bases between. This CDR3 contains 13 residues. The CDR3 sequence is CASSSNSGNTIYF. The CDR3 coding sequence is TGTGCCAGCAGTTCCAATTCTGGAAACACCATATATTTT.

The chain carries TRBV6-6 and TRBJ1-3, with D uncertain. Germline V CDR1 and CDR2: MNHNY, SVGAGI (reference sequence). Trimming left V 4 bases short and J 0 bases short, with 13 bases between. This CDR3 is built from 16 residues. CDR3 in amino acids: CASSFSRESSGNTIYF. In DNA form, the CDR3 reads TGTGCCAGCAGTTTCTCCCGGGAGAGCTCTGGAAACACCATATATTTT.

This chain uses TRBV10-3 with TRBJ2-7; 8 bases are a match to TRBD1. With V trimmed by 7 bases and J by 3 bases, 11 bases remained unmatched. This CDR3 comprises 15 residues. Germline-derived CDR1 and CDR2 are ENHRY and SYGVKD. For the CDR3, the DNA is TGTGCCATCACCAAAACAGGGGGTAATAGCTACGAGCAGTACTTC. It is translated as CAITKTGGNSYEQYF.

V usage is TRBV7-2 and J usage is TRBJ1-5; no definite D call. Trimming removed 5 bases at V and 8 bases at J, with 13 bases between. The CDR3 runs 13 residues. Germline CDR1 reads SGHTA; CDR2 reads FQGNSA. The CDR3 protein is CASSTRPGKPQHF. The CDR3 bases are TGTGCCAGCAGCACACGCCCCGGGAAGCCCCAGCATTTT. The variable domain in full, with the rest retrieved from reference TRBV7-2 and TRBJ1-5, is GAGVSQSPSNKVTEKGKDVELRCDPISGHTALYWYRQSLGQGLEFLIYFQGNSAPDKSGLPSDRFSAERTGGSVSTLTIQRTQQEDSAVYLCASSTRPGKPQHFGDGTRLSIL.

The chain recombines TRBV9 with TRBJ1-1; TRBD1 matches 7 bases. CDR1 is SGDLS, CDR2 YYNGEE, per germline. The trim removed 0 bases at V and 7 bases at J, leaving 6 bases unmatched. The CDR3 covers 14 residues. The CDR3, as DNA: TGTGCCAGCAGCGTAGACAGGGGATTTGGTGAAGCTTTCTTT. Protein product: CASSVDRGFGEAFF.

The CDR3 nucleotides read TGTGCCAGCAGCGTTCTAGCGGGGGGCACAGATACGCAGTATTTT. This sequence encodes CASSVLAGGTDTQYF. J is TRBJ2-3 and V is TRBV9, with 10 bases fitting TRBD2. In germline, CDR1 is SGDLS, CDR2 YYNGEE. Trimming cost V 2 bases and J 1 base; bases outside gene matches: 1. CDR3 size: 15 residues. Complete variable domain (other parts from reference TRBV9 and TRBJ2-3): DSGVTQTPKHLITATGQRVTLRCSPRSGDLSVYWYQQSLDQGLQFLIQYYNGEERAKGNILERFSAQQFPDLHSELNLSSLELGDSALYFCASSVLAGGTDTQYFGPGTRLTVL.

The genes are TRBV6-5 and TRBJ1-5; D is ambiguous. Trimming removed 6 bases at V and 3 bases at J, with 15 bases between. CDR1 and CDR2 (germline): MNHEY, SVGAGI. This CDR3 has 15 amino acids. Here the CDR3 DNA reads TGTGCCAGCAGCCTGGCCGGAGGAACCAATCAGCCCCAGCATTTT. Translation gives CASSLAGGTNQPQHF.